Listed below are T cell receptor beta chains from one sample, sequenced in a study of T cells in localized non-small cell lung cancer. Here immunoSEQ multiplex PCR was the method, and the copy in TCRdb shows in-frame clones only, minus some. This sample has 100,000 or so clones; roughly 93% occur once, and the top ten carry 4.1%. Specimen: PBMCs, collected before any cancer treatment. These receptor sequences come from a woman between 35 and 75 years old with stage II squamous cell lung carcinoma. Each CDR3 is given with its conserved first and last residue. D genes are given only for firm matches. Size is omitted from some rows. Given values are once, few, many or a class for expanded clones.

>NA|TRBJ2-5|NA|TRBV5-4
CASSIPGTSGETQYF
TGTGCCAGCAGCATTCCCGGGACTTCAGGGGAGACCCAGTACTTC
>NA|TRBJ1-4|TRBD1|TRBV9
CASSDGTGNEKLFF
TGTGCCAGCAGCGACGGGACAGGGAATGAAAAACTGTTTTTT
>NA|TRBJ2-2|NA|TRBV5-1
CASSLGGTGELFF
TGCGCCAGCAGCTTGGGCGGGACCGGGGAGCTGTTTTTT
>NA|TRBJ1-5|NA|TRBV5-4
CASSLDGSQPQHF
TGTGCCAGCAGCTTGGATGGGTCTCAGCCCCAGCATTTT
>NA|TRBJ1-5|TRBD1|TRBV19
CASSFGGQGNQPQHF
TGTGCCAGTAGTTTCGGAGGACAGGGGAATCAGCCCCAGCATTTT
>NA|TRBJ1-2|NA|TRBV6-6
CASSYTYGYTF
TGTGCCAGCAGTTACACCTATGGCTACACCTTC
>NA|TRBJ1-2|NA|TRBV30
CAWIGANDYGYTF
TGTGCCTGGATCGGGGCGAACGACTATGGCTACACCTTC
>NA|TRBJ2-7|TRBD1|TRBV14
CASSHEQGWKRYEQYF
TGTGCCAGCAGCCATGAACAGGGGTGGAAGCGATACGAGCAGTACTTC
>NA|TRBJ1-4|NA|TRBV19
CASRELVATNEKLFF
TGTGCCAGTAGGGAACTCGTTGCAACTAATGAAAAACTGTTTTTT
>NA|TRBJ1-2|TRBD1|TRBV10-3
CAISDVTGQGPYGYTF
TGTGCCATCAGTGATGTTACGGGACAGGGGCCCTATGGCTACACCTTC
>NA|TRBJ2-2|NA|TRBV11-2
CASNARGGGRIPNTGELFF
TGTGCCAGCAACGCGAGAGGGGGAGGCCGAATACCGAACACCGGGGAGCTGTTTTTT
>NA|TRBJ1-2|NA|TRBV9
CASSVAAANYGYTF
TGTGCCAGCAGCGTAGCGGCAGCTAACTATGGCTACACCTTC
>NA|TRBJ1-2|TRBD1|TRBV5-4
CASSLVLAGQGNYGYTF
TGTGCCAGCAGCTTGGTTCTGGCGGGACAGGGGAACTATGGCTACACCTTC
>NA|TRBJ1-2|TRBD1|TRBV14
CASSQEGQGYGYTF
TGTGCCAGCAGCCAGGAGGGACAGGGCTATGGCTACACCTTC
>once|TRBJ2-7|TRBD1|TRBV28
CASSPGGGEQYF
TGTGCCAGCAGTCCAGGGGGTGGCGAGCAGTACTTC
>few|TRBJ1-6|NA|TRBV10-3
CAISEGRGDGSPLHF
TGTGCCATCAGTGAGGGAAGGGGAGATGGGTCACCCCTCCACTTT
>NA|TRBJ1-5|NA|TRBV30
CAWSGGAQPQHF
TGTGCCTGGAGCGGAGGGGCTCAGCCCCAGCATTTT
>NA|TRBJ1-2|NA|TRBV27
CATILRGYTF
TGTGCCACCATTCTTCGTGGCTACACCTTC
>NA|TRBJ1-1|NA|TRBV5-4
CASSLGAGDTEAFF
TGTGCCAGCAGCTTGGGGGCCGGGGACACTGAAGCTTTCTTT
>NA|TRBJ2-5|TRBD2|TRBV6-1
CASSVRTSGRETQYF
TGTGCCAGCAGTGTTAGGACTAGCGGGCGAGAGACCCAGTACTTC
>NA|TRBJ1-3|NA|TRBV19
CASSPQGRGNTIYF
TGTGCCAGTAGTCCCCAGGGGAGGGGAAACACCATATATTTT
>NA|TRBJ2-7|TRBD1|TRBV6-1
CASSEARGQGAVEQYF
TGTGCCAGCAGTGAAGCTCGAGGACAGGGGGCGGTTGAGCAGTACTTC
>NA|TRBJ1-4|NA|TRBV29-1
CSAGEVDEKLFF
TGCAGCGCCGGGGAGGTAGATGAAAAACTGTTTTTT
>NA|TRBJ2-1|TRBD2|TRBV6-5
CASSYSRGGNNEQFF
TGTGCCAGCAGTTACAGCCGGGGGGGGAACAATGAGCAGTTCTTC
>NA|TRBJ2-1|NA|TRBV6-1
CASSEALVYNEQFF
TGTGCCAGCAGTGAAGCGCTGGTCTACAATGAGCAGTTCTTC
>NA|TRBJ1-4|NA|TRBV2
CASSGLGSEKLFF
TGTGCCAGCAGTGGCCTAGGGAGTGAAAAACTGTTTTTT
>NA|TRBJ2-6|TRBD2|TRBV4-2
CASSQGHGGVNSGANVLTF
TGTGCCAGCAGCCAAGGACATGGGGGGGTCAACTCTGGGGCCAACGTCCTGACTTTC
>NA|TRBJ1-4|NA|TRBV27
CASSARRSTNEKLFF
TGTGCCAGCAGTGCCCGACGGTCAACTAATGAAAAACTGTTTTTT
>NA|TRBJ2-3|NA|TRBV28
CASIGGPRTDTQYF
TGTGCCAGCATCGGGGGGCCCCGCACAGATACGCAGTATTTT
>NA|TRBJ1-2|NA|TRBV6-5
CASSSKRGTGRYSF
TGTGCCAGCAGCTCAAAGCGGGGAACCGGACGCTACTCCTTC
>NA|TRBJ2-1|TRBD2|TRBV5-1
CASSPGGGTSGRSSYNEQFF
TGCGCCAGCAGCCCCGGAGGGGGGACTAGCGGGAGAAGCTCCTACAATGAGCAGTTCTTC
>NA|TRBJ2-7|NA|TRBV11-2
CASSPGPSKYF
TGTGCCAGCAGCCCGGGACCCTCCAAGTACTTC
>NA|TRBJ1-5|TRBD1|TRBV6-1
CASSRQGGTGQPQHF
TGTGCCAGCAGCCGTCAGGGGGGGACGGGTCAGCCCCAGCATTTT
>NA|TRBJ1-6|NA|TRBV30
CAWSPPGLYNSPLHF
TGTGCCTGGAGTCCTCCGGGACTTTATAATTCACCCCTCCACTTT
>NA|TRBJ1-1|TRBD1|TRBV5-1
CASSLVGQGGAEAFF
TGCGCCAGCAGCTTGGTAGGACAGGGAGGTGCTGAAGCTTTCTTT
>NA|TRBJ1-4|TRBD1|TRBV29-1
CSALLLDRGGEKLFF
TGCAGCGCTCTACTGCTCGACAGGGGGGGCGAAAAACTGTTTTTT
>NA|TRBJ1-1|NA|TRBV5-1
CASSLASVMNTEAFF
TGCGCCAGCAGCTTGGCCAGTGTCATGAACACTGAAGCTTTCTTT
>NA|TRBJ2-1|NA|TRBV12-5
CASGIPTGTQIPNEQFF
TGTGCTAGTGGAATACCCACCGGGACCCAAATCCCCAATGAGCAGTTCTTC
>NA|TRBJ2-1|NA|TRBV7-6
CASSYRTQLDEQFF
TGTGCCAGCAGCTACCGGACTCAACTCGATGAGCAGTTCTTC
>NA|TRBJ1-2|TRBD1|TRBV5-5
CASSYQGAGGYTF
TGTGCCAGCAGCTATCAGGGGGCTGGAGGCTACACCTTC
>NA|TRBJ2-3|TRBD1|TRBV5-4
CASSQGTVRSTDTQYF
TGTGCCAGCAGTCAGGGGACAGTACGTAGCACAGATACGCAGTATTTT